The next 3 T cell receptor beta chains were all read from a single sample in a study of CD8+ T cells in alopecia areata. TCR sequencing used cDNA made by reverse transcription of extracted RNA. The table came from immunoSEQ multiplex PCR; TCRdb's copy has only in-frame clones and leaves some out. The profile covers approximately 180,000 clones, with 50% to 70% appearing a single time and 1.7% taken by the ten largest. The sequences come from CD4+ T cells sorted from blood, collected at week 0. The receptors shown here come from a human donor with alopecia areata.

As to this clone: One end of the junction does not line up with germline, which may come from a read error. The chain employs TRBV29-1 and TRBJ2-1; 9 bases are shared with TRBD2. The germline V gene encodes CDR1 SQVTM and CDR2 ANQGSEA. The CDR3 consists of 11 residues. The CDR3 coding sequence is TGCAGCACTGCCACCGGGACTAGCTGGATCTTC. Amino acids: CSTATGTSWIF.

This chain connects TRBV30 to TRBJ1-2; D remains unclear. The germline gives CDR1 GTSNPN, CDR2 SVGIG (reference sequence). The ends were cut back, 3 bases at V and 5 bases at J, with 22 bases in the middle. The CDR3 is 16 residues long. In DNA, the CDR3 is TGTGCCTGGAGGGCTCCCAGGTCCCCCGCCGGGTATGGCTACACCTTC. It translates to CAWRAPRSPAGYGYTF.

The CDR3 DNA reads as TGCAGCGTTGGTCGTCCGATGAACACTGAAGCTTTCTTT. Protein product: CSVGRPMNTEAFF. This chain uses TRBV29-1 with TRBJ1-1, with D hard to call. V was shortened by 4 bases and J by 0 bases, with 9 bases between the two germline ends. In germline, CDR1 is SQVTM, CDR2 ANQGSEA. The CDR3 contains 13 residues. The whole variable domain, filled in from reference TRBV29-1 and TRBJ1-1, reads SAVISQKPSRDICQRGTSLTIQCQVDSQVTMMFWYRQQPGQSLTLIATANQGSEATYESGFVIDKFPISRPNLTFSTLTVSNMSPEDSSIYLCSVGRPMNTEAFFGQGTRLTVV.